This TCR beta chain emerged from a study of shared clonotypes between healthy human individuals. Study-level information: CD4 naive and CD4 memory each took three plates per donor, while CD8 naive took two and CD8 memory one.

V trimming: 4 bases; J trimming: 5 bases; junction bases outside the gene matches: 3. The V gene's germline CDR1 is SGHKS and CDR2 YYEKEE (reference sequence). CDR3 length: 12 residues. Naive CD8 cells, CD45RO-negative and positively selected for CCR7, excluded terminally differentiated effector memory CD45RA+ cells. Concerning this clone: Its cognate antigen is unknown.

Overall study findings and caveats: On the whole, naive subsets had larger estimated richness than memory subsets had. Naive CD4 clonotype sharing across a few donors was around 5%. Relative to their counterparts shared across all four donors, non-shared clonotypes exhibited diminished generation probabilities.

Data came from immunoSEQ multiplex PCR; TCRdb stores just in-frame clones and leaves some out. In the table there are roughly 2.1 million clones, 85% to 95% of which are singletons. The chain links TRBV5-5 to TRBJ2-7; 7 nucleotides line up with TRBD1. This clonotype was sampled from a man aged 18 to 30 in good health. Some clones in this sample may be carry-over from other donors' samples. The sequenced sample consisted of naive CD8+ T cells from PBMCs. CDR3 DNA: TGTGCCAGCAGCACAGGGGACCACGAGCAGTACTTC. Encoded protein: CASSTGDHEQYF.